Detailed here is one T cell receptor (beta chain). The sample comes from a study of control samples from healthy donors and cancer patients. Some clones are missing from TCRdb's copy, which holds only in-frame ones; the method was immunoSEQ multiplex PCR. The repertoire includes 90,000 to 100,000 clones, 75% to 85% of them detected once, and roughly a tenth sits in the top ten. With V trimmed by 4 bases and J by 9 bases, 15 bases remained unmatched. Germline assignment: CDR1 MNHEY and CDR2 SVGEGT. The CDR3 contains 16 residues. The sample comprised blood. This clonotype was obtained from a woman in her 30s in good health. The J gene is TRBJ2-7, the V gene TRBV6-2 or TRBV6-3, with 10 bases aligning to TRBD2. CDR3 nucleotide sequence: TGTGCCAGCAGTTCCAGGACTAGCGGAGCTACCAGAGTGCAGTACTTC. It encodes CASSSRTSGATRVQYF.